Each of the 3 T cell receptor beta chains below was sequenced from the same sample in a study of blood T cell repertoires in COVID-19. This table comes from immunoSEQ multiplex PCR, and its TCRdb copy is limited to in-frame clones, with some not included. This sample has 230,000 or so clones, with roughly 84% found just once. Sequencing was performed on peripheral blood. All receptors derive from a man aged 25 to 40 with active or convalescent COVID-19.

The chain uses TRBV4-3 and TRBJ1-5; weak D call: TRBD1 (5 bases). Trimming shortened V by 0 bases and J by 7 bases, and 13 bases separated the two germline ends. This CDR3 region has 15 residues. Germline V gene data show CDR1 as LGHNA and CDR2 as YSLEER. CDR3 protein: CASSQDSRSGQPQHF. DNA for the CDR3: TGCGCCAGCAGCCAAGATTCCCGTTCAGGGCAGCCCCAGCATTTT.

V gene TRBV6-2 or TRBV6-3 combines with J gene TRBJ2-3; TRBD2 is a possible D gene (6 bases). The germline V gene has CDR1 MNHEY and CDR2 SVGEGT. CDR3 length: 13 amino acids. The germline V and J ends were trimmed by 5 bases and 2 bases, with 8 bases remaining between them. The CDR3: CASSREDTDTQYF. CDR3 coding DNA: TGTGCCAGCAGTAGGGAGGACACAGATACGCAGTATTTT.

This clone occurred a few times. This sequence joins TRBV7-8 and TRBJ1-5, with TRBD1 matching over 8 bases. The CDR3 is 15 amino acids. J was trimmed by 6 bases and V by 5 bases; bases with no gene match: 9. The germline CDR1 and CDR2 sequences are SGHVS and FQNEAQ. CDR3 nucleotides: TGTGCCAGCAGCGCACGGACAGGGATTGTTCAGCCCCAGCATTTT. As protein: CASSARTGIVQPQHF.